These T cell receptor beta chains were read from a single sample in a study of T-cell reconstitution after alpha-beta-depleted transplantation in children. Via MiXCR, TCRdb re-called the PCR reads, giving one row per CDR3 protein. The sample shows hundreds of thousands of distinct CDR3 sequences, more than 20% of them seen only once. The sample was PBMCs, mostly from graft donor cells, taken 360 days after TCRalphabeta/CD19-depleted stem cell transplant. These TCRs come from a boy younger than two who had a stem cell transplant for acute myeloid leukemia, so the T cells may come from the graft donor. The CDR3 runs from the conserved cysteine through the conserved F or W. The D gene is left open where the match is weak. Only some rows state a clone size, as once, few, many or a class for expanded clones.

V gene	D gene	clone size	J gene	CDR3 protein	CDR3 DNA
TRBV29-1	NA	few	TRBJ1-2	CSVLGYEGVYGYTF	TGCAGCGTCCTTGGGTACGAGGGAGTATATGGCTACACCTTC
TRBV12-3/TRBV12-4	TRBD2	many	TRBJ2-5	CASRETSGGQETQYF	TGTGCCAGCAGAGAAACTAGCGGGGGCCAAGAGACCCAGTACTTC
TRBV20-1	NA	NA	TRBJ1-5	CSARVGDLQPQHF	TGCAGTGCTAGGGTCGGGGATCTTCAGCCCCAGCATTTT
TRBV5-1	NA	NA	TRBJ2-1	CASGAAGSYNEQFF	TGCGCCAGCGGGGCGGCGGGCTCCTACAATGAGCAGTTCTTC
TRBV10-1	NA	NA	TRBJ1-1	CASSERSTNTEAFF	TGCGCCAGCAGTGAGCGGAGCACGAACACTGAAGCTTTCTTT
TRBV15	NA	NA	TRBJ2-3	CATSFHSGWNTDTQYF	TGTGCCACCAGCTTCCACTCCGGGTGGAACACAGATACGCAGTATTTT
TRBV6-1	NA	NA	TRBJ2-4	CASRKGGENIQYF	TGTGCCAGCAGGAAAGGGGGGGAAAACATTCAGTACTTC
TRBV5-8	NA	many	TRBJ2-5	CASRLGRGLQYF	TGTGCCAGCAGGTTGGGCCGAGGACTCCAGTACTTC
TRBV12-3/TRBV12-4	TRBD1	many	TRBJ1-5	CASSSGTGYSNQPQHF	TGTGCCAGCAGTTCTGGGACAGGGTATAGCAATCAGCCCCAGCATTTT
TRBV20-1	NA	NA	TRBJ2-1	CSARGGRPEKYNEQFF	TGCAGTGCTAGGGGGGGGCGGCCAGAGAAATACAATGAGCAGTTCTTC
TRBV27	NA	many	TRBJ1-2	CASSTTSGAGKTF	TGTGCCAGCAGTACCACATCCGGGGCCGGGAAGACCTTC
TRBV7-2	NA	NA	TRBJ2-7	CASSLNPGDDEQYF	TGTGCCAGCAGCTTAAACCCCGGGGATGATGAGCAGTACTTC
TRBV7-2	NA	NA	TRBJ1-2	CASSSRDGPTYGYTF	TGTGCCAGCAGCTCACGGGACGGACCAACCTATGGCTACACCTTC
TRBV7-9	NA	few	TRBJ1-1	CASSLWANTEAFF	TGTGCCAGCAGCTTATGGGCGAACACTGAAGCTTTCTTT
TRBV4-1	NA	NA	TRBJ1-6	CASSQEDEVSPLHF	TGCGCCAGCAGCCAAGAGGATGAGGTTTCACCCCTCCACTTT
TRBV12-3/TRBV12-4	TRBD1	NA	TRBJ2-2	CASRQGASGELFF	TGTGCCAGCAGGCAGGGGGCAAGCGGGGAGCTGTTTTTT
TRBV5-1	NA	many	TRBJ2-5	CASSLGRTEETQYF	TGCGCCAGCAGCTTGGGACGGACCGAAGAGACCCAGTACTTC
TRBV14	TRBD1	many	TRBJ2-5	CASSQAKIGTGKETQYF	TGTGCCAGCAGCCAAGCAAAAATCGGGACAGGGAAAGAGACCCAGTACTTC
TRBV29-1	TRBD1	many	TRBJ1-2	CSGGDSYYGYTF	TGCAGCGGCGGGGACAGCTACTATGGCTACACCTTC
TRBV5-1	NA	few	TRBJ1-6	CASSENGQSLGSPLHF	TGCGCCAGCAGCGAGAACGGACAGTCCCTAGGTTCACCCCTCCACTTT
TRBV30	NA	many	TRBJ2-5	CAWSGVVAVPETQYF	TGTGCCTGGAGCGGGGTGGTAGCCGTTCCAGAGACCCAGTACTTC
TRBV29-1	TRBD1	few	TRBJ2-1	CSVEYGDRVRNEQFF	TGCAGCGTTGAGTACGGGGACAGGGTACGCAATGAGCAGTTCTTC
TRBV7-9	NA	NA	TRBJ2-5	CASSEPDMRGETQYF	TGTGCCAGCAGCGAGCCGGACATGAGGGGAGAGACCCAGTACTTC
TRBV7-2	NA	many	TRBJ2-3	CASSLGRTASTDTQYF	TGTGCCAGCAGCTTAGGGCGGACAGCTAGCACAGATACGCAGTATTTT
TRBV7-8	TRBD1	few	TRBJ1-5	CASSSNPDRGGNQPQHF	TGTGCCAGCAGCTCCAACCCGGACAGGGGAGGCAATCAGCCCCAGCATTTT
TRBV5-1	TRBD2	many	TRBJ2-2	CASSPNRPRTSGKNTGELFF	TGCGCCAGCAGCCCAAACCGTCCCCGCACTAGCGGGAAGAACACCGGGGAGCTGTTTTTT
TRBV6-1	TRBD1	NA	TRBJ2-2	CASRVGQGYAGELFF	TGTGCCAGCAGGGTCGGACAGGGCTACGCCGGGGAGCTGTTTTTT
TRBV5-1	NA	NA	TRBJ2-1	CASRFRSNGYNEQFF	TGCGCCAGCAGGTTCCGCAGTAACGGCTACAATGAGCAGTTCTTC
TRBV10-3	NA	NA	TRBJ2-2	CAISEVRGLAGELFF	TGTGCCATCAGTGAAGTAAGGGGCCTGGCTGGGGAGCTGTTTTTT
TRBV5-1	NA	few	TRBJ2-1	CASSFRGLNEQFF	TGCGCCAGCAGCTTTAGGGGACTCAATGAGCAGTTCTTC
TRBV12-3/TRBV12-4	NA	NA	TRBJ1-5	CASSRRRAGQPQHF	TGTGCCAGCAGTCGCCGCAGGGCGGGACAGCCCCAGCATTTT
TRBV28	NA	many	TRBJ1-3	CASSTTGYSGNTIYF	TGTGCCAGCAGTACGACAGGCTACTCTGGAAACACCATATATTTT
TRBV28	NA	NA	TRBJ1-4	CASTKAGQYNEKLFF	TGTGCCAGCACTAAGGCCGGACAGTATAATGAAAAACTGTTTTTT
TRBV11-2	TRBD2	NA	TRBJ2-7	CASSLQTDGTFTSGEQYF	TGTGCCAGCAGCTTACAAACCGACGGGACCTTCACTAGCGGCGAGCAGTACTTC
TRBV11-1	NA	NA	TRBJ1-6	CASSLERRHTGTDSPLHF	TGTGCCAGCAGCTTAGAACGCCGCCACACAGGGACTGATTCACCCCTCCACTTT
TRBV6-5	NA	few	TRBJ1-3	CASSYFGGNTIYF	TGTGCCAGCAGTTACTTCGGAGGAAACACCATATATTTT
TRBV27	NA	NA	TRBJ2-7	CASSLISPPYEQYF	TGTGCCAGCAGTTTAATCAGTCCACCCTACGAGCAGTACTTC
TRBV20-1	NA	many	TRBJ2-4	CSARDTLNIQYF	TGCAGTGCTAGAGATACCTTAAACATTCAGTACTTC
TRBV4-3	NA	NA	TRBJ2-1	CASSQDGGGEQFF	TGCGCCAGCAGCCAAGACGGGGGAGGTGAGCAGTTCTTC
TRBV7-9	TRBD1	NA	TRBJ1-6	CASSLTRTGDSPLHF	TGTGCCAGCAGCTTAACGAGGACAGGCGATTCACCCCTCCACTTT
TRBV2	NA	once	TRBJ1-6	CASRAGTENSPLHF	TGTGCCAGCAGGGCCGGGACTGAGAATTCACCCCTCCACTTT
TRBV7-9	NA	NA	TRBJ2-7	CASSSPGRYEQYF	TGTGCCAGCTCCTCCCCAGGTCGGTACGAGCAGTACTTC
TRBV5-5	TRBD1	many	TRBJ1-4	CASSPGTGINEKLFF	TGTGCCAGCAGCCCCGGGACAGGAATAAATGAAAAACTGTTTTTT
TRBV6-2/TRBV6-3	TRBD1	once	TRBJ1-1	CATKTGPMNTEAFF	TGTGCCACCAAGACAGGGCCTATGAACACTGAAGCTTTCTTT
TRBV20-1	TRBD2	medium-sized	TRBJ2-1	CSARDQLAGYNEQFF	TGCAGTGCTAGAGATCAACTAGCGGGGTACAATGAGCAGTTCTTC
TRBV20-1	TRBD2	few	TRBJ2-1	CSASKTGGAGEQFF	TGCAGTGCTAGTAAGACGGGGGGGGCAGGAGAGCAGTTCTTC
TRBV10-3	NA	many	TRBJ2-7	CAMGPGYEQYF	TGTGCCATGGGACCCGGCTACGAGCAGTACTTC
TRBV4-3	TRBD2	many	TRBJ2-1	CASSQVRTSGIYNEQFF	TGCGCCAGCAGCCAAGTGCGGACTAGCGGAATTTACAATGAGCAGTTCTTC
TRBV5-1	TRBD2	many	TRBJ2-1	CASSLATSGVKDEQFF	TGCGCCAGCAGCTTGGCCACTAGCGGGGTTAAGGATGAGCAGTTCTTC
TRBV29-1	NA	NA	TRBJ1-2	CSVTISSNYGYTF	TGCAGCGTGACCATAAGTTCGAACTATGGCTACACCTTC